This record covers a single T cell receptor beta chain. This record belongs to a study of blood T cell repertoires in COVID-19. Study-wide background: Samples representing acute and convalescent COVID-19 were sourced from the United States, Italy and Spain.

Clones were read by immunoSEQ multiplex PCR, and TCRdb kept only the in-frame ones, dropping some. Of approximately 28,000 clones listed, around 65% were seen once; the top ten hold under 7.5%. CDR1 and CDR2 (germline): MNHEY, SVGAGI. V dropped 2 bases and J dropped 4; count of bases not matched to a gene: 5. The CDR3 sequence is 14 residues long. This clonotype originated in a man aged 60 to 69 with active or convalescent COVID-19. The V call is TRBV6-5, the J call TRBJ2-7, with 7 bases that match TRBD1. Sample: peripheral blood. This CDR3 reads CASSYGTAKYEQYF. The CDR3 DNA follows: TGTGCCAGCAGTTACGGGACAGCGAAATACGAGCAGTACTTC.